The subject of this entry is one T cell receptor (beta chain). Its specificity is not known. The junction departs from the called germline gene at one end, perhaps through a read error. The sample comes from a study of beta chain features in type 1 diabetes. The isolated RNA, all of it, was reverse transcribed, so expressed TCRB transcripts were what got sequenced. Assay: immunoSEQ multiplex PCR; the TCRdb copy retains only in-frame clones and omits some. The sample holds 400,000 or so clones, approximately 12% seen once. Broader study findings: People with Type 1 diabetes carried modestly yet significantly shorter TCRB CDR3s in all four CD4+ subsets.

This CDR3 is 16 amino acids long. Germline V lookup: CDR1 LNHDA, CDR2 SQIVND (reference sequence). The origin of this receptor is a woman in her late teens or twenties with type 1 diabetes. J is TRBJ2-3 and V is TRBV19, with 9 bases fitting TRBD2. Sample: naive CD4+ T cells from blood. The CDR3 loop is CASSTLLRGGTDTQYF. CDR3 nucleotide sequence: TGTGCCAGCAGTACCCTCTTGCGGGGGGGGACAGATACGCAGTATTTT.